This TCR beta chain was captured in a study of T cells in Graves' hyperthyroidism and ophthalmopathy. The study's findings and limits: Most thyroid clonotypes that were expanded above 0.001 also turned up in blood.

This clonotype was counted ten times or more. What it recognizes is unknown. The diagnoses drew upon clinical symptoms, serum thyroxine and TRAb, thyroid ultrasound and orbital computed tomography. This CDR3 comprises 15 residues. The junction had 12 bases not matched to a gene; V was cut back by 6 bases and J by 5 bases. Germline-derived CDR1 and CDR2 are DFQATT and SNEGSKA (reference sequence). From RNA transcripts, TCR beta CDR3 regions were amplified. Researchers ran a first-round RT-PCR on the TCR CDR3 using the HTBI primer set. Using its own MiXCR run on the multiplex PCR reads, TCRdb lists one record per CDR3 protein. The repertoire includes about 250,000 distinct CDR3 sequences, around 24% of them detected once, and roughly 32% sits in the top ten.

The clonotype was recovered from a woman in her thirties or forties with Graves' ophthalmopathy. The specimen sequenced was blood. The chain combines TRBV20-1 with TRBJ2-7, with 11 bases identical to TRBD2. Here the CDR3 reads CSARVAGGPFHEQYF. CDR3 bases: TGCAGTGCCCGGGTAGCGGGAGGGCCTTTCCACGAGCAGTACTTC.